These 25 T cell receptor beta chains originate from one sample sequenced in a study of OX40 agonist ivuxolimab in advanced cancers. Libraries were made using the immunoSEQ multiplex PCR assay. The immuneACCESS repertoire file appears here via TCRdb, limited to in-frame rearrangements. These files lack a portion of the clones; in checked studies, under half of the deficit traces to unresolved V genes, and the cause of the others is not known. The sample has some 99,000 clones on record, approximately 93% of them singletons. The ten top clones hold around 0.17% of the sample. Sequenced here: CD4+ or CD8+ T cells sorted from blood, sampled in a trial of the OX40 agonist ivuxolimab. The source of these receptors is an adult with an advanced solid tumor such as melanoma, head and neck, liver or kidney cancer.

The chain links TRBV29-1 to TRBJ1-1, with TRBD1 matching over 11 bases. Germline CDR1 is SQVTM and CDR2 is ANQGSEA. The CDR3 runs 15 residues. J gave up 0 bases and V 6 bases, and 6 bases lay outside the gene matches. CDR3 sequence: CSVGTGGVLNTEAFF. CDR3 bases: TGCAGCGTCGGGACAGGGGGGGTTTTGAACACTGAAGCTTTCTTT.

This chain uses TRBV4-3 with TRBJ2-3, with 8 bases matching TRBD2. After removal of 0 bases from V and 0 bases from J, the junction contained 2 bases not matched to a gene. Germline V gene lookup returns CDR1 LGHNA and CDR2 YSLEER. The CDR3 covers 16 residues. CDR3 nucleotides: TGCGCCAGCAGCCAAGAGGCTAGCGGGAGCACAGATACGCAGTATTTT. Its translation: CASSQEASGSTDTQYF.

The V gene is TRBV5-4, the J gene TRBJ2-5, with 7 bases aligning to TRBD1. The CDR3 totals 15 residues. Germline values: CDR1 SGHNT, CDR2 YYREEE (reference sequence). Germline trimming cut 2 bases from V and 3 bases from J; bases unmatched to any gene: 7. In DNA, the CDR3 is TGTGCCAGCAGCTTAGGGGGCCACTTAGAAGAGACCCAGTACTTC. Protein sequence: CASSLGGHLEETQYF. The full variable domain, with the rest looked up from reference TRBV5-4 and TRBJ2-5, is ETGVTQSPTHLIKTRGQQVTLRCSSQSGHNTVSWYQQALGQGPQFIFQYYREEENGRGNFPPRFSGLQFPNYSSELNVNALELDDSALYLCASSLGGHLEETQYFGPGTRLLVL.

The chain is built from TRBV5-1 and TRBJ2-2; D unclear. CDR3 length: 16 residues. Per the germline V gene, CDR1 is SGHRS and CDR2 is YFSETQ. V lost 1 base, J lost 3 bases, and 13 bases lay in between. Here the CDR3 DNA reads TGCGCCAGCAGCTTGTTTGGGCCCCGCGACACCGGGGAGCTGTTTTTT. It yields the protein CASSLFGPRDTGELFF.

CDR3 region: CASTTGGSSYNEQFF. CDR3 in DNA: TGTGCCAGCACCACAGGGGGTAGCTCCTACAATGAGCAGTTCTTC. The chain combines TRBV6-6 with TRBJ2-1; 8 positions match TRBD1. The length of the CDR3 is 15 residues. The germline gives CDR1 MNHNY, CDR2 SVGAGI (reference sequence). The ends lost 7 bases at V and 0 bases at J; junction bases unmatched: 5.

V is TRBV5-1 and J is TRBJ1-5, with a tentative D call TRBD1 (6 bases). The CDR3 totals 15 residues. Germline V gene sequence: CDR1 SGHRS, CDR2 YFSETQ. The V and J ends lost 0 bases and 2 bases respectively, with 9 bases between them. CDR3 sequence (DNA): TGCGCCAGCAGCTTGGAGGGGGTTGGCAATCAGCCCCAGCATTTT. It yields the protein CASSLEGVGNQPQHF.

The count of this clone is one. One end of the junction is discordant with germline, which a read error may explain. This sequence joins TRBV30 and TRBJ1-1; no definite D call. Germline loops: CDR1 GTSNPN, CDR2 SVGIG (reference sequence). This CDR3 contains 15 residues. This CDR3 reads CAWSRSSKTYLTVVF. CDR3 nucleotides: TGTGCCTGGAGTAGGTCTTCAAAAACGTATCTCACCGTCGTCTTT.

The chain is built from TRBV6-1 and TRBJ2-7, with 10 bases matching TRBD2. J gave up 6 bases and V 6 bases, and 8 bases lay outside the gene matches. Germline-derived CDR1 and CDR2 are MNHNS and SASEGT. This CDR3 contains 14 residues. The CDR3 protein is CASRLLAGRPEQYF. CDR3 bases: TGTGCCAGCAGGTTACTAGCGGGACGGCCCGAGCAGTACTTC.

This rearrangement joins TRBV7-9 to TRBJ1-2, with D perhaps TRBD1 (6 bases). Trimming stripped 1 base from V and 3 bases from J, with 15 bases between. This CDR3 comprises 16 residues. Germline CDR1 and CDR2: SEHNR and FQNEAQ (reference sequence). The CDR3 loop is CASSLGGGAADYGYTF. The CDR3 nucleotides are TGTGCCAGCAGCTTAGGCGGGGGCGCGGCTGACTATGGCTACACCTTC.

The count of this clone is one. The chain recombines TRBV6-5 with TRBJ1-2; D is possibly TRBD1 (5 bases). This CDR3 region has 13 residues. Germline V gene lookup returns CDR1 MNHEY and CDR2 SVGAGI. V dropped 6 bases and J dropped 8 bases, with 16 bases sitting between them. CDR3 sequence reads: CASSPESGRGYTF. The DNA of the CDR3 is TGTGCCAGCAGCCCCGAGTCAGGGAGGGGCTACACCTTC.

Remarks on this clone: One end of the junction does not line up with germline, which may come from a read error. The chain employs TRBV28 and TRBJ1-2, with 8 bases fitting TRBD1. CDR3 length equals 12 residues. Per germline, CDR1 MDHEN and CDR2 SYDVKM. The CDR3 DNA sequence: TGTGCCACCAGTCAGGGGGCAGGAGGCTACACCTTC. It is translated as CATSQGAGGYTF.

This clone was detected a few times. CDR3 nucleotides: TGTGCCAGCAGTGAACGGAGGGGCTCCTATAATTCACCCCTCCACTTT. It encodes CASSERRGSYNSPLHF. This chain joins TRBV25-1 and TRBJ1-6; D may be TRBD1 (5 bases). CDR3 size: 16 residues. The germline V gene encodes CDR1 MGHDK and CDR2 SYGVNS. The V end was cut by 2 bases, the J end by 0 bases, with 8 bases between.

V is TRBV28 and J is TRBJ1-5; 7 bases agree with TRBD1. This CDR3 region has 15 residues. The germline V gene encodes CDR1 MDHEN and CDR2 SYDVKM. With 5 bases clipped from V and 7 bases from J, the junction kept 11 bases outside the gene matches. The CDR3 coding sequence is TGTGCCAGCAGTCCCGGGACAGCCGAGACGCAGCCCCAGCATTTT. Translation gives CASSPGTAETQPQHF.

The chain combines TRBV2 with TRBJ1-5; the match to TRBD1 covers 9 bases. The CDR3 runs 14 residues. The germline V gene has CDR1 SNHLY and CDR2 FYNNEI. The J segment lost 4 bases and the V segment lost 5 bases, leaving 3 bases of the junction unmatched. CDR3 DNA: TGTGCCAGCAGTTCCGGGACAGGGAATCAGCCCCAGCATTTT. It is translated as CASSSGTGNQPQHF. Filled out from reference TRBV2 and TRBJ1-5, the complete variable domain reads EPEVTQTPSHQVTQMGQEVILRCVPISNHLYFYWYRQILGQKVEFLVSFYNNEISEKSEIFDDQFSVERPDGSNFTLKIRSTKLEDSAMYFCASSSGTGNQPQHFGDGTRLSIL.

The V gene is TRBV2, the J gene TRBJ1-2; D gene unclear. The V gene's germline CDR1 is SNHLY and CDR2 FYNNEI. Trimming took 8 bases from V and 8 from J, leaving 15 bases between them. CDR3 length equals 12 residues. CDR3 bases: TGTGCCAGCCGTGGGGAAGGGTGGGGCTACACCTTC. Encoded protein: CASRGEGWGYTF.

The chain couples TRBV5-1 to TRBJ2-7; D ambiguous. This CDR3 spans 11 amino acids. V lost 4 bases and J 3 bases, leaving 5 bases between the germline ends. Germline V CDR1 and CDR2: SGHRS, YFSETQ. The DNA for the CDR3 is TGCGCCAGCAGCGCTGTCTACGAGCAGTACTTC. Its translation is CASSAVYEQYF.

This sequence joins TRBV5-1 and TRBJ1-5; 10 bases align to TRBD1. V was pared by 0 bases and J by 6 bases, with 3 bases of the junction left unmatched. The CDR3 covers 15 residues. The germline gives CDR1 SGHRS, CDR2 YFSETQ. The CDR3 protein is CASSLGQGAGQPQHF. The CDR3 nucleotides read TGCGCCAGCAGCTTGGGACAGGGGGCCGGTCAGCCCCAGCATTTT.

The chain uses TRBV5-5 and TRBJ1-4; D is unresolved. V lost 1 base to trimming and J lost 2 bases, with 3 bases between them. The CDR3 length is 13 residues. CDR1 is SGHKS and CDR2 is YYEKEE in the germline V gene (reference sequence). The CDR3 loop is CASSLSTNEKLFF. The CDR3 bases are TGTGCCAGCAGCTTGTCCACTAATGAAAAACTGTTTTTT. The entire variable domain, with the rest obtained from reference TRBV5-5 and TRBJ1-4, is as follows: DAGVTQSPTHLIKTRGQQVTLRCSPISGHKSVSWYQQVLGQGPQFIFQYYEKEERGRGNFPDRFSARQFPNYSSELNVNALLLGDSALYLCASSLSTNEKLFFGSGTQLSVL.

The rearrangement joins TRBV5-1 to TRBJ2-1, with TRBD1 identical over 7 bases. Unmatched junction bases numbered 2, after V lost 4 bases and J lost 10 bases. Per the germline V gene, CDR1 is SGHRS and CDR2 is YFSETQ. The CDR3 totals 11 residues. CDR3 residues: CASSPDREQFF. In nucleotides, the CDR3 is TGCGCCAGCAGCCCGGACAGGGAGCAGTTCTTC. Complete variable domain (other parts from reference TRBV5-1 and TRBJ2-1): KAGVTQTPRYLIKTRGQQVTLSCSPISGHRSVSWYQQTPGQGLQFLFEYFSETQRNKGNFPGRFSGRQFSNSRSEMNVSTLELGDSALYLCASSPDREQFFGPGTRLTVL.

The CDR3 DNA reads as TGTGCCAGCAGCTTATCGAGGGGGAGCACTGAAGCTTTCTTT. Translating it yields CASSLSRGSTEAFF. The chain links TRBV7-2 to TRBJ1-1; D perhaps matches TRBD1 (6 bases). V was clipped by 2 bases and J by 4 bases, with 11 bases between them. This CDR3 region has 14 residues. Per germline, CDR1 SGHTA and CDR2 FQGNSA.

V usage is TRBV27 and J usage is TRBJ1-2, with 8 bases lining up with TRBD1. This CDR3 is 14 amino acids long. V lost 3 bases and J lost 8; bases outside the gene matches: 8. The germline CDR1 and CDR2 sequences are MNHEY and SMNVEV (reference sequence). As DNA, the CDR3 is TGTGCCAGCAGTTTCGCTGACAGGGGCGGGGGCTACACCTTC. It codes for CASSFADRGGGYTF.

The chain couples TRBV9 to TRBJ2-3, with 11 bases aligning to TRBD2. CDR3 length: 17 amino acids. Germline CDR1 reads SGDLS; CDR2 reads YYNGEE. V shed 3 bases and J 3 bases; nucleotides not matched to a gene: 9. CDR3 nucleotides: TGTGCCAGCAGCGCCGGACCGGGACTAGCGGCGACAGATACGCAGTATTTT. Its translation: CASSAGPGLAATDTQYF.

The chain is built from TRBV2 and TRBJ2-5; 8 nucleotides match TRBD2. CDR1 and CDR2 (germline): SNHLY, FYNNEI. Germline trimming cut 7 bases from V and 4 bases from J; bases unmatched to any gene: 14. The CDR3 has 16 residues. The CDR3 coding sequence is TGTGCCAGCACTCCCGGGGGGGGACCCCGGAGAGAGACCCAGTACTTC. Translating gives CASTPGGGPRRETQYF.

V and J are TRBV7-6 and TRBJ2-5, with no clear D. Germline V gene sequence: CDR1 SGHVS, CDR2 FNYEAQ. The CDR3 runs to 10 residues. V gave up 6 bases and J gave up 4 bases, with 3 bases separating them. This CDR3 is CASSGETQYF. CDR3 nucleotides: TGTGCCAGCAGTGGAGAGACCCAGTACTTC.

This clone was recorded only once. The gene calls are TRBV27 and TRBJ1-5, with D hard to call. CDR3 length equals 15 residues. V lost 4 bases, J lost 4 bases, and 14 bases lay in between. Germline lookup yields CDR1 MNHEY and CDR2 SMNVEV (reference sequence). Here the CDR3 DNA reads TGTGCCAGCAGTTACAATGGACTCTTTAATCAGCCCCAGCATTTT. Translation gives CASSYNGLFNQPQHF.